Listed below are T cell receptor beta chains from one sample, sequenced in a study of Tregs in tolerant kidney transplant recipients. Some clones are missing from TCRdb's copy, which holds only in-frame ones; the method was immunoSEQ multiplex PCR. The sample includes under 95,000 clones, 75% to 95% seen only once; the top ten take approximately 0.37%. This specimen consisted of Tregs from blood, obtained before the transplant. The receptors derive from a human donor who received a combined kidney and bone marrow transplant. Both conserved end residues are part of each CDR3. D genes are given only for firm matches. Clone size appears in some rows only: once, few, many, or a class for an expanded clone.

TRBV18	TRBD1	TRBJ1-1	NA	TGTGCCAGCGGGACAGGGGTGGGAAACACTGAAGCTTTCTTT	CASGTGVGNTEAFF
TRBV7-3	NA	TRBJ1-1	NA	TGTGCCAGCAGGCGGGAGGAGAACACTGAAGCTTTCTTT	CASRREENTEAFF
TRBV10-3	TRBD2	TRBJ2-3	NA	TGTGCCATCAGTCTAGCGGCGACTAGCACAGATACGCAGTATTTT	CAISLAATSTDTQYF
TRBV18	NA	TRBJ1-1	NA	TGTGCCAGCTCTTTCACCGGGGAAGGCACTGAAGCTTTCTTT	CASSFTGEGTEAFF
TRBV10-3	NA	TRBJ2-2	NA	TGTGCCATCACCTCGAGGAGCTCGGACTCCTACACCGGGGAGCTGTTTTTT	CAITSRSSDSYTGELFF
TRBV15	TRBD1	TRBJ2-7	NA	TGTGCCACCAGCAGAGAAGGGGACAGGGGGCGTCTAGAGCAGTACTTC	CATSREGDRGRLEQYF
TRBV19	TRBD2	TRBJ2-7	NA	TGTGCCAGTAGTCCCCTAGCGGGTAACTCCTACGAGCAGTACTTC	CASSPLAGNSYEQYF
TRBV4-2	NA	TRBJ2-1	NA	TGTGCCAGCAGCCAAGATAACCCGCCGGAGCAGTTCTTC	CASSQDNPPEQFF
TRBV30	NA	TRBJ2-1	NA	TGTGCCTGGAGTGTAGGGGGAGGCCTCGATGAGCAGTTCTTC	CAWSVGGGLDEQFF
TRBV7-9	NA	TRBJ2-2	NA	TGTGCCAGCAGCTTAGGGGGACAGAACACCGGGGAGCTGTTTTTT	CASSLGGQNTGELFF
TRBV29-1	NA	TRBJ2-2	NA	TGCAGCGTTGAGAGGCTAGTCTCCGGGGAGCTGTTTTTT	CSVERLVSGELFF
TRBV28	TRBD1	TRBJ1-2	NA	TGTGCCAGTACCATCTCACGGACAGGGGGCTTTGGCTACACCTTC	CASTISRTGGFGYTF
TRBV10-2	NA	TRBJ2-7	NA	TGCGCCAGCAGTGATGAGGACGAGCAGTACTTC	CASSDEDEQYF
TRBV11-3	TRBD2	TRBJ2-1	NA	TGTGCCAGCAGCCATGGGACTAGCGGGGGCCATGAGCAGTTCTTC	CASSHGTSGGHEQFF
TRBV30	NA	TRBJ2-4	NA	TGTGCCTGGAGTCCAGGGATGGGGAACATTCAGTACTTC	CAWSPGMGNIQYF
TRBV19	NA	TRBJ2-7	NA	TGTGCCAGTAGTATATCCCTAGCGCAAACCTACGAGCAGTACTTC	CASSISLAQTYEQYF
TRBV6-5	TRBD1	TRBJ1-1	once	TGTGCCAGCAGTGACAGGGTGAACACTGAAGCTTTCTTT	CASSDRVNTEAFF
TRBV9	NA	TRBJ2-1	NA	TGTGCCAGCAGCGTAGCGGCACCCAAGGGGGTGGGGGTACAGAATGAGCAGTTCTTC	CASSVAAPKGVGVQNEQFF
TRBV21-1	NA	TRBJ2-7	NA	TGTGCCAGCAGCCAGAGGGAGCAGGGGGCGTGGGAGCAGTACTTC	CASSQREQGAWEQYF
TRBV30	NA	TRBJ1-6	once	TGTGCCTGGAGTTTGTTAGGGCCCCTCCACTTT	CAWSLLGPLHF
TRBV5-4	NA	TRBJ2-5	NA	TGTGCCAGCAGCCGCCAACTAGAAGGGGACCAGTACTTC	CASSRQLEGDQYF
TRBV5-1	NA	TRBJ1-1	NA	TGCGCCAGCAGCTTGGGCCAGGGTAACATGAACACTGAAGCTTTCTTT	CASSLGQGNMNTEAFF
TRBV29-1	NA	TRBJ2-3	NA	TGCAGCGTGGACTCCCCCACAGATACGCAGTATTTT	CSVDSPTDTQYF
TRBV5-1	TRBD1	TRBJ2-1	NA	TGCGCCAGCAGCTCCGGGACAGGGGGAAATGAGCAGTTCTTC	CASSSGTGGNEQFF
TRBV10-2	NA	TRBJ2-7	NA	TGCGCCAGCAGTGAGACTATCACAGGGCCCTACGAGCAGTACTTC	CASSETITGPYEQYF
TRBV11-1	TRBD2	TRBJ2-5	NA	TGTGCCAGCAGCTCTGCGACTAGCGGGAAGGAGACCCAGTACTTC	CASSSATSGKETQYF
TRBV5-1	TRBD2	TRBJ2-1	NA	TGCGCCAGCAGCTTCGGGACTAGCGGGAGTTTCACCTACAATGAGCAGTTCTTC	CASSFGTSGSFTYNEQFF
TRBV6-1	NA	TRBJ1-1	NA	TGTGCCAGCAGTGTTGGCTGGGATCTTGAAGCTTTCTTT	CASSVGWDLEAFF
TRBV29-1	TRBD2	TRBJ2-3	NA	TGCAGCGTAAGGCGCTTGCGGGAGGGGGCAGATACGCAGTATTTT	CSVRRLREGADTQYF
TRBV27	NA	TRBJ2-7	NA	TGTGCCAGCAGTTTAGGGGGGAGCGCCTACGAGCAGTACTTC	CASSLGGSAYEQYF
TRBV18	NA	TRBJ2-7	NA	TGTGCCAGCTCCCGAAGTGGGCTCGATGAGCAGTACTTC	CASSRSGLDEQYF
TRBV9	NA	TRBJ1-1	NA	TGTGCCAGCAGCCCAACGGGACGGACGAACACTGAAGCTTTCTTT	CASSPTGRTNTEAFF
TRBV6-1	NA	TRBJ2-7	NA	TGTGCCAGCAGTGAAAGGAGAATGGGTAGGAGCTACGAGCAGTACTTC	CASSERRMGRSYEQYF
TRBV30	NA	TRBJ1-4	NA	TGTGCCTGGACCAGGGGTTCTAATGAAAAACTGTTTTTT	CAWTRGSNEKLFF
TRBV5-1	NA	TRBJ2-7	NA	TGCGCCAGCAGCTTGTCTCGACTTTTCTCCTACGAGCAGTACTTC	CASSLSRLFSYEQYF
TRBV28	NA	TRBJ2-1	once	TGTGCCAGCACCCCCGGGTACAATGAGCAGTTCTTC	CASTPGYNEQFF
TRBV18	NA	TRBJ1-2	NA	TGTGCCAGCTCACCGGGGGATGCGGGAACCCCTTATGGCTACACCTTC	CASSPGDAGTPYGYTF
TRBV5-1	NA	TRBJ2-5	NA	TGCGCCAGCAGCTTAGGGGGATCCCAAGAGACCCAGTACTTC	CASSLGGSQETQYF
TRBV28	NA	TRBJ1-2	NA	TGTGCCAGCAGTTTATCGCCCCGCTCCTCCCCCACTAACTATGGCTACACCTTC	CASSLSPRSSPTNYGYTF
TRBV2	NA	TRBJ2-2	NA	TGTGCCAGCAGGGTGGACATTACGAACACCGGGGAGCTGTTTTTT	CASRVDITNTGELFF
TRBV28	TRBD1	TRBJ1-5	once	TGTGCCAGCAGTAGGACAGGGCCCAATCAGCCCCAGCATTTT	CASSRTGPNQPQHF
TRBV29-1	TRBD2	TRBJ2-2	NA	TGCAGCACAGGGACTAGCAGCGGGGAGCTGTTTTTT	CSTGTSSGELFF
TRBV7-2	NA	TRBJ2-7	NA	TGTGCCAGCAGCTGGGAAGGGAGGAGAGTGCAGTACTTT	CASSWEGRRVQYF
TRBV27	NA	TRBJ2-2	NA	TGTGCCAGCAAGAGGCATGGGGAAGCCGCGAACACCGGGGAGCTGTTTTTT	CASKRHGEAANTGELFF
TRBV5-4	TRBD2	TRBJ2-5	NA	TGTGCCAGCAGGTTCGGACTAGCGGCACAAGAGACCCAGTACTTC	CASRFGLAAQETQYF
TRBV5-1	NA	TRBJ2-1	NA	TGCGCCAGCAGCTTGCCCCCCAATGAGCAGTTCTTC	CASSLPPNEQFF
TRBV19	NA	TRBJ1-4	NA	TGTGCCAGTAGTAGGACAGCAACTAATGAAAAACTGTTTTTT	CASSRTATNEKLFF
TRBV7-9	NA	TRBJ1-1	NA	TGTGCCAGCAGCTTAGATGTTTTGAACACTGAAGCTTTCTTT	CASSLDVLNTEAFF
TRBV18	NA	TRBJ2-3	NA	TGTGCCAGCTCCCTATTAGCGGAGAGCACAGATACGCAGTATTTT	CASSLLAESTDTQYF
TRBV6-6	NA	TRBJ1-4	NA	TGTGCCAGCAGCCAGGGACACTCGGATAAACTGTTTTTT	CASSQGHSDKLFF
TRBV6-4	NA	TRBJ2-2	NA	TGTGCCAGCAGTGTCGACCTTAACACCGGGGAGCTGTTTTTT	CASSVDLNTGELFF
TRBV14	NA	TRBJ1-1	NA	TGTGCCAGCAGCCAGTTACACTATGAAGCTTTCTTT	CASSQLHYEAFF
TRBV30	NA	TRBJ1-1	once	TGTGCCTGGAGTGGTTGGCTATCCACTGAAGCTTTCTTT	CAWSGWLSTEAFF
TRBV10-1	NA	TRBJ2-2	NA	TGCGCCAGCAGGGGGGGACAGTTTGACAGGACATACTTCACCGGGGAGCTGTTTTTT	CASRGGQFDRTYFTGELFF
TRBV27	TRBD2	TRBJ2-1	NA	TGTGCCGGCAGTTTGATTAGCGGGTCCCCCGGATCCTACAATGAGCAGTTCTTC	CAGSLISGSPGSYNEQFF
TRBV11-3	TRBD2	TRBJ2-5	NA	TGTGCCAGCAGCCCTTTAGGTTCTAGCGGGCAAGAGACCCAGTACTTC	CASSPLGSSGQETQYF
TRBV30	NA	TRBJ1-1	NA	TGTGCCTGGAGTGCCGGGACGCTGGGAGGTGAAGCTTTCTTT	CAWSAGTLGGEAFF